This T cell receptor (beta chain) was identified in a study of OX40 agonist ivuxolimab in advanced cancers. Overall study findings and caveats: Partial responders treated at 0.1-3.0 mg/kg exhibited clonal expansion among the lowest measured.

On this clone itself: Its target is not known.

CDR3 length equals 14 residues. Trimming pared 0 bases from V and 1 base from J, leaving 7 bases between. Germline CDR1 and CDR2: SGHRS and YFSETQ. Sequencing used immunoSEQ multiplex PCR; TCRdb keeps in-frame clones, though not all of them. The table records roughly 30,000 clones, roughly 84% of them present only once. The TCR originated in an adult with an advanced solid tumor such as melanoma, head and neck, liver or kidney cancer. The genes are TRBV5-1 and TRBJ2-5; D unclear. The material was CD4+ or CD8+ T cells sorted from blood, obtained in a trial of the OX40 agonist ivuxolimab. The DNA of the CDR3 is TGCGCCAGCAGCTTGGAGGCGGTCCAAGAGACCCAGTACTTC. Amino acids: CASSLEAVQETQYF.